This T cell receptor beta chain is from a study of identifying expanded T cells in peripheral blood. With 4 bases removed from V and 0 bases from J, the gap between germline ends came to 15 bases. Germline V gene sequence: CDR1 SGHTA, CDR2 FQGNSA. CDR3 size: 16 residues. Assay used: immunoSEQ multiplex PCR; TCRdb lists only in-frame clones, some missing. The sample contains approximately 92,000 clones, 80% to 90% of which appear only once. During the collection period, no donor immune events like infections were recorded. On this clone itself: Its antigen is currently unknown.

General study points: Across healthy donors, higher total template counts meant significantly greater roughly two-week count variance. Technical replicates showed roughly 1.2 changed clones; roughly two weeks about 16; four weeks 19.

The sequence came from a person aged 18 to 75 in good health. Sequenced input: blood. The chain couples TRBV7-2 to TRBJ1-1; no firm D call. The CDR3 DNA sequence: TGTGCCAGCAGCTCGAGGGCCCCCGGCATGAACACTGAAGCTTTCTTT. Its protein product is CASSSRAPGMNTEAFF.